The 18 T cell receptor beta chains below come from one sample, sequenced in a study of post-analysis software for immune sequencing data. Study-level results: Five TRBV segments were significantly more frequent in patients than in controls. TRBV5-6, TRBV5-1 and TRBV20-1 were among these segments.

These receptors' targets are unknown. cDNA libraries for TCR beta contained unique molecular identifiers. MiXCR was run by TCRdb on the PCR reads, yielding one entry per CDR3 protein. The table has some 690,000 distinct CDR3 sequences, approximately 30% seen once; the top ten hold roughly 0.57%. What was sequenced was blood. The receptor source for this set is a girl between 5 and 17 years old with multiple sclerosis.

This clonotype was observed a few times. The chain has TRBV4-1 and TRBJ2-4, with D possibly being TRBD1 (6 bases). The CDR3 consists of 16 residues. Germline values: CDR1 MGHRA, CDR2 YSYEKL. The V and J ends lost 1 base and 2 bases respectively, with 12 bases between them. The CDR3 bases are TGCGCCAGCAGCCAAGGGGTGGGGGCCACCAAAAACATTCAGTACTTC. The encoded protein is CASSQGVGATKNIQYF.

This clonotype was seen a handful of times. The V gene is TRBV5-1, the J gene TRBJ1-2; possible D gene TRBD1, 6 bases. Germline V lookup: CDR1 SGHRS, CDR2 YFSETQ. CDR3 length: 16 residues. Deletions cut 4 bases from V and 1 base from J, with 17 bases between. CDR3: CASSPSAGALNYGYTF. The CDR3 nucleotides are TGCGCCAGCAGCCCATCGGCAGGGGCCCTTAACTATGGCTACACCTTC.

This clonotype was seen at least ten times. The chain is built from TRBV7-2 and TRBJ2-7, with 14 bases matching TRBD2. V trimming: 0 bases; J trimming: 2 bases; junction bases outside the gene matches: 9. CDR1 is SGHTA, CDR2 FQGNSA, per germline. This CDR3 spans 19 amino acids. The CDR3 is CASSLALGTSGSGTYEQYF. The DNA for the CDR3 is TGTGCCAGCAGCTTAGCCCTAGGGACTAGCGGGAGTGGGACCTACGAGCAGTACTTC.

This clonotype has just a few counts. J is TRBJ2-4 and V is TRBV13; possible D gene TRBD1, 5 bases. CDR1 and CDR2 (germline): PRHDT, FYEKMQ (reference sequence). V lost 5 bases to trimming and J lost 0 bases, with 23 bases between them. The length of the CDR3 is 19 residues. CDR3 coding DNA: TGTGCCAGCAGCGATACTCTCGACCAGGGCAGCTTAGCCAAAAACATTCAGTACTTC. Translating it yields CASSDTLDQGSLAKNIQYF.

In this sample, this clonotype turned up a few times. The J gene is TRBJ2-7, the V gene TRBV9, with TRBD2 identical over 10 bases. The CDR3 spans 15 residues. Germline lookup yields CDR1 SGDLS and CDR2 YYNGEE. With V trimmed by 3 bases and J by 4 bases, 7 bases remained unmatched. CDR3 loop: CASSAGASGSYEQYF. CDR3 coding DNA: TGTGCCAGCAGCGCCGGGGCTAGCGGGAGTTACGAGCAGTACTTC.

This clonotype was found a few times. The chain carries TRBV29-1 and TRBJ1-1; D not resolved. V lost 7 bases and J lost 6, with 12 bases in between. From germline, CDR1 is SQVTM and CDR2 ANQGSEA. This CDR3 contains 11 residues. In DNA, the CDR3 is TGCAGCGCCCTAACCGGGCCTGAAGCTTTCTTT. Amino acid sequence: CSALTGPEAFF.

The chain has TRBV6-2 or TRBV6-3 and TRBJ1-2; D not certain. The CDR3 consists of 14 residues. The V gene's germline CDR1 is MNHEY and CDR2 SVGEGT. Trimming removed 5 bases from V and 8 bases from J, with 18 bases in between. The CDR3 DNA follows: TGTGCCAGCAGTCCCACCCGGTTGTTGTGGGGCTACACCTTC. Translation gives CASSPTRLLWGYTF.

The chain employs TRBV6-6 and TRBJ1-4; D perhaps matches TRBD1 (5 bases). V shed 7 bases and J shed 7 bases, with 19 bases lying between them. CDR3 length: 15 residues. Germline loops: CDR1 MNHNY, CDR2 SVGAGI (reference sequence). The CDR3 DNA sequence: TGTGCCAGCAAACCGGGGCTTTTAAGAGGTGAAAAACTGTTTTTT. Protein product: CASKPGLLRGEKLFF.

This clonotype was seen a handful of times. The genes are TRBV20-1 and TRBJ2-5; D perhaps matches TRBD1 (5 bases). The CDR3 covers 17 residues. Germline CDR1 reads DFQATT; CDR2 reads SNEGSKA (reference sequence). Trimming removed 0 bases at V and 3 bases at J, with 20 bases between. The CDR3 loop reads CSARDKGVQKFKETQYF. In DNA, the CDR3 is TGCAGTGCTAGAGATAAAGGGGTACAGAAATTCAAAGAGACCCAGTACTTC.

The V and J genes are TRBV20-1 and TRBJ1-5, with D perhaps matching TRBD1 (5 bases). The V end was cut by 6 bases, the J end by 4 bases, with 13 bases between. This CDR3 comprises 13 residues. CDR1 DFQATT and CDR2 SNEGSKA come from the germline V gene (reference sequence). CDR3 amino acids: CSAPGRINQPQHF. The CDR3 coding sequence is TGCAGTGCCCCGGGACGGATAAATCAGCCCCAGCATTTT.

The CDR3 region has the DNA TGTGCCAGCAGACCGGGACTGCCTAACAATGAGCAGTTCTTC. Translated, it gives CASRPGLPNNEQFF. The rearrangement uses TRBV28 and TRBJ2-1, with D possibly matching TRBD2 (6 bases). The CDR3 totals 14 residues. V lost 6 bases and J 5 bases, leaving 14 bases between the germline ends. Germline-derived CDR1 and CDR2 are MDHEN and SYDVKM.

In its sample, this clonotype was seen a few times. This chain connects TRBV11-3 to TRBJ2-3; D is unresolved. The CDR3 loop spans 12 amino acids. The ends were cut back, 2 bases at V and 8 bases at J, with 8 bases in the middle. The germline V gene encodes CDR1 SGHNT and CDR2 YENEEA. CDR3 protein: CASSLTTGTQYF. As DNA, the CDR3 is TGTGCCAGCAGCTTAACGACGGGTACGCAGTATTTT.

This clonotype was counted only a few times. The chain employs TRBV27 and TRBJ2-1; 16 bases align to TRBD2. Trimming removed 6 bases from V and 7 bases from J; junction bases left unmatched: 15. There are 19 residues in the CDR3. CDR1 is MNHEY, CDR2 SMNVEV, per germline (reference sequence). The CDR3 spells CASRLRGGTSGRAMNEQFF. CDR3 DNA: TGTGCCAGCAGGTTAAGAGGGGGGACTAGCGGGAGGGCCATGAATGAGCAGTTCTTC.

Ten or more counts support this clonotype. This chain connects TRBV6-1 to TRBJ2-1, with D possibly matching TRBD2 (5 bases). Germline CDR1 MNHNS, CDR2 SASEGT. V lost 0 bases and J 2 bases, leaving 5 bases between the germline ends. The CDR3 runs to 14 residues. CDR3 sequence (DNA): TGTGCCAGCAGTGAAGCGGGAGCCTACAATGAGCAGTTCTTC. It yields the protein CASSEAGAYNEQFF.

J is TRBJ1-4 and V is TRBV29-1, with D hard to call. Trimming stripped 3 bases from V and 8 bases from J, with 4 bases between. CDR3 size: 10 residues. Germline assignment: CDR1 SQVTM and CDR2 ANQGSEA. CDR3 nucleotide sequence: TGCAGCGTTGAGGAGGAAAAACTGTTTTTT. Amino acids: CSVEEEKLFF.

This clonotype turned up a few times. The CDR3 nucleotides read TGCGCCAGCAGCCAAGACTGGACCTCCGATACCTACGAGCAGTACTTC. Encoded protein: CASSQDWTSDTYEQYF. V is TRBV4-3 and J is TRBJ2-7, with no clear D. CDR1 and CDR2 from the germline V gene are LGHNA and YSLEER. The length of the CDR3 is 16 residues. Trimming pared 0 bases from V and 2 bases from J, leaving 14 bases between.

This clonotype was observed a handful of times. V is TRBV7-9 and J is TRBJ2-5; TRBD1 aligns across 8 bases. The CDR3 runs 16 residues. J was trimmed by 2 bases and V by 3 bases; bases with no gene match: 8. The germline V gene encodes CDR1 SEHNR and CDR2 FQNEAQ (reference sequence). As DNA, the CDR3 is TGTGCCAGCAGCTTCGACAGGGGTGTGGCACAAGAGACCCAGTACTTC. Residues: CASSFDRGVAQETQYF.

This rearrangement joins TRBV7-2 to TRBJ2-1; 7 bases match TRBD2. Looked up from germline, CDR1 is SGHTA and CDR2 is FQGNSA. This CDR3 contains 16 residues. The J segment lost 2 bases and the V segment lost 1 base, leaving 5 bases of the junction unmatched. CDR3 DNA sequence: TGTGCCAGCAGCTTAGACGGAGCGGGGACCTACAATGAGCAGTTCTTC. Encoded protein: CASSLDGAGTYNEQFF.